This T cell receptor (beta chain) was recorded in a study of T cell changes during pregnancy in multiple sclerosis. This CDR3 region has 15 residues. From germline, CDR1 is MNHEY and CDR2 SMNVEV (reference sequence). Trimming left V 6 bases short and J 2 bases short, with 15 bases between. Profiling relied on immunoSEQ multiplex PCR, and the TCRdb table lists in-frame clones only, not all of them. The data hold 70,000 to 80,000 clones, with approximately 91% observed a single time. Sequenced here: peripheral blood, sampled before pregnancy. This chain connects TRBV27 to TRBJ2-3; possible D gene TRBD2, 6 bases. The clonotype comes from a female donor with multiple sclerosis, enrolled in a pregnancy study. The CDR3, as DNA: TGTGCCAGCAGCTTTTTGGGGGGTTTCACAGATACGCAGTATTTT. Amino acids: CASSFLGGFTDTQYF.